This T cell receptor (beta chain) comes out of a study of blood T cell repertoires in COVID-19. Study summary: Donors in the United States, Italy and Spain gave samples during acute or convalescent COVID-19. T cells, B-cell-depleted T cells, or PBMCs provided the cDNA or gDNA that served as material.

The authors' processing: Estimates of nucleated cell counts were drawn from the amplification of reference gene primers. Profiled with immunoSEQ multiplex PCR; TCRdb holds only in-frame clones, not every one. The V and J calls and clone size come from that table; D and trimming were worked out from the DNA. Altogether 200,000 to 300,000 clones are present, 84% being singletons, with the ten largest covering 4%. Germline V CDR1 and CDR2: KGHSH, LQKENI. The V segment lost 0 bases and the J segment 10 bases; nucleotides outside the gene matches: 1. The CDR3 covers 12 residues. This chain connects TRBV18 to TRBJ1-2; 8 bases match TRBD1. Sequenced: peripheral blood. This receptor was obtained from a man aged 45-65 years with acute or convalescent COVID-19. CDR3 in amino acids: CASSPPDRDYTF. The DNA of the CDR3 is TGTGCCAGCTCACCACCGGACAGGGACTACACCTTC.